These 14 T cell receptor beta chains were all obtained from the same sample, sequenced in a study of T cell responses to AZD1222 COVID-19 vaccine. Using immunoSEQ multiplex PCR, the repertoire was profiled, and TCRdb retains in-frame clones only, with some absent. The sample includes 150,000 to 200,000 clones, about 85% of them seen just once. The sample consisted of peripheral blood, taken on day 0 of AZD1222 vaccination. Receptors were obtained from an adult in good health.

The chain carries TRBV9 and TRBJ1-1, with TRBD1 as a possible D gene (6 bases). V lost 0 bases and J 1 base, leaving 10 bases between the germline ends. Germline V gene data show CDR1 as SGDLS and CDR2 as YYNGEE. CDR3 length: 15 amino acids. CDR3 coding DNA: TGTGCCAGCAGCGTAGGCGGCAGGGGGAACACTGAAGCTTTCTTT. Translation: CASSVGGRGNTEAFF. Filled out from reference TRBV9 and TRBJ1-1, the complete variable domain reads DSGVTQTPKHLITATGQRVTLRCSPRSGDLSVYWYQQSLDQGLQFLIQYYNGEERAKGNILERFSAQQFPDLHSELNLSSLELGDSALYFCASSVGGRGNTEAFFGQGTRLTVV.

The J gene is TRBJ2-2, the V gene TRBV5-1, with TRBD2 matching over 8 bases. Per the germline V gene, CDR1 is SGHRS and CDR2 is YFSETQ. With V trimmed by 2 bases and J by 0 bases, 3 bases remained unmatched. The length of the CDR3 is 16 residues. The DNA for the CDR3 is TGCGCCAGCAGCTTTACTAGCGGAGCGAACACCGGGGAGCTGTTTTTT. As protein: CASSFTSGANTGELFF.

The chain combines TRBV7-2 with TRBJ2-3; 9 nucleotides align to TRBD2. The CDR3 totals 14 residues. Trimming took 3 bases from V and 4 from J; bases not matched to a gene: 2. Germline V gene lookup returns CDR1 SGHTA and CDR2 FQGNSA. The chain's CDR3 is CASSFSGSADTQYF. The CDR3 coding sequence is TGTGCCAGCAGCTTTAGCGGGAGTGCAGATACGCAGTATTTT.

The DNA of the CDR3 is TGTGCCAGCAGTAGTCAGGGATTAAATGAAAAACTGTTTTTT. As protein: CASSSQGLNEKLFF. The chain employs TRBV2 and TRBJ1-4; tentatively, D is TRBD1 (5 bases). The germline V gene encodes CDR1 SNHLY and CDR2 FYNNEI. The V gene lost 5 bases and the J gene lost 5 bases, with 12 bases spanning the gap. The CDR3 runs 14 residues.

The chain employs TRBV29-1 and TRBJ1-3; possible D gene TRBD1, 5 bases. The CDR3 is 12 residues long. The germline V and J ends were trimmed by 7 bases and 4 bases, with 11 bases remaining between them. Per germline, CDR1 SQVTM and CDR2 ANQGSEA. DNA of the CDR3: TGCAGCGCACGGACACTAGGAAACACCATATATTTT. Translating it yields CSARTLGNTIYF.

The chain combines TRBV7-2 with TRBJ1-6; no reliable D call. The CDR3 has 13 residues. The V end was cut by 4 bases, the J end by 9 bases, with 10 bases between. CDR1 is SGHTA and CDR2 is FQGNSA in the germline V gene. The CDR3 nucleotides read TGTGCCAGCAGCTATAACATGGGTTCACCCCTCCACTTT. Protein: CASSYNMGSPLHF.

In DNA, the CDR3 is TGTGCCAGCACTAACGTTCGGGGCAGGGGGGCAGATACGCAGTATTTT. Translated, it gives CASTNVRGRGADTQYF. The chain employs TRBV28 and TRBJ2-3, with D perhaps matching TRBD1 (7 bases). The germline gives CDR1 MDHEN, CDR2 SYDVKM. CDR3 length equals 16 residues. V lost 7 bases and J 4 bases, leaving 21 bases between the germline ends.

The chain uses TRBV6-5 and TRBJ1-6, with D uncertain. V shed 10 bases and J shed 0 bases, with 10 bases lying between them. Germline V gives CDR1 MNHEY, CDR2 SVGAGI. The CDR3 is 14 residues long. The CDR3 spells CATSMGSYNSPLHF. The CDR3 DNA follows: TGTGCCACATCAATGGGCTCCTATAATTCACCCCTCCACTTT.

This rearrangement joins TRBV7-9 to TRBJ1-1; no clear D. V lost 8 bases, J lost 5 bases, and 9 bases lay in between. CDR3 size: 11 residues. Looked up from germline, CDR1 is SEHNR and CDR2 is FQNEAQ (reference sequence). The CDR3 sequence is CASELGTEAFF. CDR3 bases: TGTGCCAGCGAGTTGGGAACTGAAGCTTTCTTT.

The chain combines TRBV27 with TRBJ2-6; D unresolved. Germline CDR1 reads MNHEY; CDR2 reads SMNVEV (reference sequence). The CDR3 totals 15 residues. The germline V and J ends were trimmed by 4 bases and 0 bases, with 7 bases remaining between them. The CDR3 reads CASSSQSSGANVLTF. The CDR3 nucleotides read TGTGCCAGCAGTTCCCAAAGCTCTGGGGCCAACGTCCTGACTTTC.

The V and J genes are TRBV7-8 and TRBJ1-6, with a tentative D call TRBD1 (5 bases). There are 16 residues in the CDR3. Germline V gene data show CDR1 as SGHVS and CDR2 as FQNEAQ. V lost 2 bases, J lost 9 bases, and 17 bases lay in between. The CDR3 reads CASSLSSGGRGSPLHF. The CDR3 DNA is TGTGCCAGCAGCTTAAGTTCGGGGGGACGCGGTTCACCCCTCCACTTT.

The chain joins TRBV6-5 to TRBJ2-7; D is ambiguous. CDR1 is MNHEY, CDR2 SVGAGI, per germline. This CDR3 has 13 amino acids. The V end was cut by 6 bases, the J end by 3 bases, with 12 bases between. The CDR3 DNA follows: TGTGCCAGCAGCGACGGACGAGGCTACGAGCAGTACTTC. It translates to CASSDGRGYEQYF.

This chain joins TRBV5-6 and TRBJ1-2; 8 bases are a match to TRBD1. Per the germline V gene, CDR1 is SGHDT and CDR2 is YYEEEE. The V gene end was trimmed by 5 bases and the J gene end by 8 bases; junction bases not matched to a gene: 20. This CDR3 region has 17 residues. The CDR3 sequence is CASRNGQGSWVLEGYTF. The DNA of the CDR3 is TGTGCCAGCAGGAACGGACAGGGTTCTTGGGTCCTGGAGGGCTACACCTTC.

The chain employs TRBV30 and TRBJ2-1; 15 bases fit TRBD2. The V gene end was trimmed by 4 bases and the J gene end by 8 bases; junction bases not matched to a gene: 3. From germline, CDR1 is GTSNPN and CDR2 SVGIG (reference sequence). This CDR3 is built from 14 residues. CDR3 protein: CAWTGLAGGHEQFF. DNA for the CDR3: TGTGCCTGGACGGGACTAGCGGGAGGACATGAGCAGTTCTTC.